This T cell receptor beta chain was captured in a study of monozygotic twins with inflammatory bowel disease. There were eight separate reactions per sample in which cDNA was made. TCRdb re-called the 5' RACE reads, yielding one record per CDR3 amino acid sequence without DNA. Here the sample table reports about 85,000 distinct CDR3 sequences. CDR3 length: 14 amino acids. The V gene's germline CDR1 is MNHNY and CDR2 SVGAGI (reference sequence). Sample: blood. The source is a human donor with ulcerative colitis or Crohn's disease, or a healthy co-twin of an affected twin (not recorded which). This chain links TRBV6-6 with TRBJ1-1; TCRdb gives TRBD1 as the D gene, but with no DNA this cannot be confirmed. This CDR3 reads CASSYGAANTEAFF.